The source of this T cell receptor beta chain is a study of tumor-infiltrating lymphocytes in glioblastoma multiforme. By sample fraction, this clonotype is hyperexpanded (1% or more). Its antigen remains unidentified. Overall study results and limits: TCR plus mutation findings rest on a single glioblastoma patient.

TCRB libraries came from RNA via three nested multiplex PCR rounds. TCRdb fed the multiplex PCR reads into MiXCR, producing one record per CDR3 protein. The table lists 10,000 to 15,000 distinct CDR3 sequences, 60% to 75% of them singletons. Germline V CDR1 and CDR2: ENHRY, SYGVKD. Trimming cost V 0 bases and J 7 bases; bases outside gene matches: 0. The CDR3 is made up of 12 amino acids. V usage is TRBV10-3 and J usage is TRBJ2-7; 7 nucleotides match TRBD1. The receptor was isolated from a male donor with glioblastoma. Sequencing input: brain tumor tissue. CDR3 DNA: TGTGCCATCAGTGAGTCGGGACAGGAGCAGTACTTC. Its translation is CAISESGQEQYF.